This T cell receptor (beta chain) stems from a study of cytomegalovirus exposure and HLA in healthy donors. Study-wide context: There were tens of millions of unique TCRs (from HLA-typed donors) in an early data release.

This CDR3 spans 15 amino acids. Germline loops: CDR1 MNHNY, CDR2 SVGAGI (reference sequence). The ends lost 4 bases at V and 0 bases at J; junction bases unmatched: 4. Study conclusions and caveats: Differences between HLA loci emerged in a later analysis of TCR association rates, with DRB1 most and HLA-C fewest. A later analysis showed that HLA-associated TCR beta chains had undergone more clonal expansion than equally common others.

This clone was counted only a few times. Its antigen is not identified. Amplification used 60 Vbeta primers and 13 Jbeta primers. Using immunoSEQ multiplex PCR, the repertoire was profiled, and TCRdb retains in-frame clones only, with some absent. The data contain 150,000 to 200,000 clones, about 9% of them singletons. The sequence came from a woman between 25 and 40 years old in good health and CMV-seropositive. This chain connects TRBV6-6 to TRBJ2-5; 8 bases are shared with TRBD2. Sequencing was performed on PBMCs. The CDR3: CASSSEAGDQETQYF. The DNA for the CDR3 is TGTGCCAGCAGTTCGGAAGCGGGAGACCAAGAGACCCAGTACTTC.